This TCR beta chain emerged from a study of T-cell reconstitution after alpha-beta-depleted transplantation in children. Findings and limits, study-wide: Expanded graft clones numbering several hundred reportedly gave rise to alpha-beta T cells about two months after transplant. Surviving recipient T cells and intrathymic progenitors accounted for some patients' high TCRbeta diversity at day 60. It was newly produced T cells that mostly accounted for T-cell counts and diversity one year after transplant.

The CDR3 contains 14 residues. V shed 4 bases and J shed 3 bases, with 13 bases lying between them. Looked up from germline, CDR1 is SGHRS and CDR2 is YFSETQ. Unique molecular identifiers were incorporated when the TCRbeta library was constructed. TCRdb re-called the PCR reads with MiXCR, one entry per CDR3 protein. This sample carries around 500,000 distinct CDR3 sequences, more than 20% of them seen once, and the ten largest clones take around 14%. This clonotype occurred many times. Its antigen is unidentified. This TCR was sampled from a boy under two years old who had a stem cell transplant for acute myeloid leukemia, so the T cells may come from the graft donor. The source was PBMCs, mostly from graft donor cells, collected 360 days after TCRalphabeta/CD19-depleted stem cell transplant. The chain carries TRBV5-1 and TRBJ1-1; tentative D call: TRBD1 (6 bases). The CDR3 here is CASSQDSGDTEAFF. CDR3 nucleotides: TGCGCCAGCAGCCAGGACAGTGGAGACACTGAAGCTTTCTTT. The entire variable domain, with the rest obtained from reference TRBV5-1 and TRBJ1-1, is as follows: KAGVTQTPRYLIKTRGQQVTLSCSPISGHRSVSWYQQTPGQGLQFLFEYFSETQRNKGNFPGRFSGRQFSNSRSEMNVSTLELGDSALYLCASSQDSGDTEAFFGQGTRLTVV.